This T cell receptor (beta chain) was found in a study of T cell responses to AZD1222 COVID-19 vaccine. Study background: Second doses that came at about 4 or about 12 weeks were put together.

Study-level points and caveats: Distributed over spike, vaccine-associated CD4 TCRs predominated at 160-218 and 743-854. Seropositivity was recorded at baseline in only 6 or 7 AZD1222 recipients. Close to half of spike-specific TCRs reportedly recognize unmutated variant regions.

Concerning this clone itself: Its target is not known.

The junction had 9 bases not matched to a gene; V was cut back by 7 bases and J by 4 bases. The CDR3 is 13 residues long. Germline CDR1 is GTSNPN and CDR2 is SVGIG (reference sequence). TCRdb's table, derived via immunoSEQ multiplex PCR, lists solely in-frame clones and lacks some. Among 150,000 or so clones listed, more than 85% were seen once. Sample: peripheral blood, taken on day 0 of AZD1222 vaccination. The V gene is TRBV30, the J gene TRBJ1-1; 7 nucleotides agree with TRBD1. The receptor was isolated from an adult in good health. The CDR3 is CASMTGLGTEAFF. The CDR3 DNA sequence: TGTGCCTCTATGACAGGGTTGGGCACTGAAGCTTTCTTT.